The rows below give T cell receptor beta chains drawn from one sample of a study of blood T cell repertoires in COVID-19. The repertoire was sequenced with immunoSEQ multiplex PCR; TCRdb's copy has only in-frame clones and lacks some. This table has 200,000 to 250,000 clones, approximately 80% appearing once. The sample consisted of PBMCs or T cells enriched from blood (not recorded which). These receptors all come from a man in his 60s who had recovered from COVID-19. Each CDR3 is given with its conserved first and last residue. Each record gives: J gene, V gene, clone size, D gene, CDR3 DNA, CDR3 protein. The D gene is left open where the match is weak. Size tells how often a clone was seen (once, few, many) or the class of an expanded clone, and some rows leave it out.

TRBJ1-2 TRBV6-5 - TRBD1 TGTGCCAGCAGTCCCGGGGACAGGGGCTATGGCTACACCTTC CASSPGDRGYGYTF
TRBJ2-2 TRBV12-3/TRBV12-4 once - TGTGCCAGCAGACAGGGTTTGGGGGAGCTGTTTTTT CASRQGLGELFF
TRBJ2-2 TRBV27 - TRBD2 TGTGCCAGCAGTTTTAGACTAGCGGAGAACACCGGGGAGCTGTTTTTT CASSFRLAENTGELFF
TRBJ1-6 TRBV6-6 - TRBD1 TGTGCCAGCAGTTACTCGGGGGGACAGGGTGATTCACCCCTCCACTTT CASSYSGGQGDSPLHF
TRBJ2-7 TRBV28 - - TGTGCCAGCAGTTTATTAGTAGGTCAGGGTTGGGTCTTC CASSLLVGQGWVF
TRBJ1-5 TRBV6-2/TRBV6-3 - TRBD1 TGTGCCAGCAGTTACCAGGGGGCATTGTTTGGCAATCAGCCCCAGCATTTT CASSYQGALFGNQPQHF
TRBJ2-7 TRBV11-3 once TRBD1 TGTGCCAGCAGCCCCCGGGACAGGCTTTCCTACGAGCAGTACTTC CASSPRDRLSYEQYF
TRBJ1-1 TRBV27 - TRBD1 TGTGCCAGCAGTTCATCTCAACAGGGGCACACTGAAGCTTTCTTT CASSSSQQGHTEAFF
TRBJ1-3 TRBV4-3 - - TGCGCCAGCAGCCGTTGGTACAACTCTGGAAACACCATATATTTT CASSRWYNSGNTIYF
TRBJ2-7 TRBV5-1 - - TGCGCCAGCAGCTTGGTATCAGGGCAGTCCTACGAGCAGTACTTC CASSLVSGQSYEQYF
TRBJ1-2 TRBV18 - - TGTGCCAGCTCACCCGACAGCCTCTTACTGGGCTACACCTTC CASSPDSLLLGYTF
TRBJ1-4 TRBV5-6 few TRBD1 TGTGCCAGCAGCCTCGGACAGGGGGCGCCGGATGAAAAACTGTTTTTT CASSLGQGAPDEKLFF
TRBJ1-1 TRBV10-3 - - TGTGCCATCAGTGACTACGGGACACTTAACACTGAAGCTTTCTTT CAISDYGTLNTEAFF
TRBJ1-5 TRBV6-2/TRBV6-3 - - TGTGCCAGCAGTTACGTCCATCCCAGCAATCAGCCCCAGCATTTT CASSYVHPSNQPQHF
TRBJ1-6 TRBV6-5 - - TGTGCCAGCAGTTACTCAGGGGGGGTGGGTTCACCCCTCCACTTT CASSYSGGVGSPLHF